This record concerns one T cell receptor beta chain sequence. Antigen unknown. MiXCR, run by TCRdb on the RT-PCR reads, gives a single entry per CDR3 protein. The table records about 220 distinct CDR3 sequences, approximately 63% of them present only once. This record comes from a study of yellow fever vaccine responses in identical twins. Regarding the study as a whole: Twins reportedly appeared to share part of their vaccine T cell response while keeping part individual.

The V gene lost 7 bases and the J gene lost 8 bases, with 12 bases spanning the gap. This CDR3 contains 12 residues. The receptor's source is a female donor who received the yellow fever vaccine. The chain has TRBV12-3 or TRBV12-4 and TRBJ2-1; D remains ambiguous. Sample: T cells from blood (PBMCs), unsorted or a sorted subset (not recorded which), taken before or after yellow fever vaccination (not recorded which). The CDR3 DNA sequence: TGTGCCAGCACCGTGATCTGGCATGAGCAGTTCTTC. It specifies CASTVIWHEQFF.